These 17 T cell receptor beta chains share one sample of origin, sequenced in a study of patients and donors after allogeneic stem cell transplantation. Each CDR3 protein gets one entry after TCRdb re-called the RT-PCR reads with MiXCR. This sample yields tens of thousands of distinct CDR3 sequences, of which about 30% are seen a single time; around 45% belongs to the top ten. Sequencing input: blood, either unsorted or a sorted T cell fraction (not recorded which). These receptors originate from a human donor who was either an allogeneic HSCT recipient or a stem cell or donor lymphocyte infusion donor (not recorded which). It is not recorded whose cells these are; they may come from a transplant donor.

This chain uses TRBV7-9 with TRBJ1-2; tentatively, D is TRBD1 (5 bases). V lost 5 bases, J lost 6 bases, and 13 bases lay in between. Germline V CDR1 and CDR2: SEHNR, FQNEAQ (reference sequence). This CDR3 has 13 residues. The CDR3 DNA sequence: TGTGCCAGCAGCCCGACAGCAGTCGATGGCTACACCTTC. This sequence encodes CASSPTAVDGYTF.

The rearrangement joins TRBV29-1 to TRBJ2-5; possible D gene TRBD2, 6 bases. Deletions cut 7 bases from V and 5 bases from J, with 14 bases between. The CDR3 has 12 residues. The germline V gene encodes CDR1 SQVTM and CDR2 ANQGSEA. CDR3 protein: CSDELAGETQYF. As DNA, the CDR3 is TGCAGCGACGAACTAGCTGGGGAGACCCAGTACTTC.

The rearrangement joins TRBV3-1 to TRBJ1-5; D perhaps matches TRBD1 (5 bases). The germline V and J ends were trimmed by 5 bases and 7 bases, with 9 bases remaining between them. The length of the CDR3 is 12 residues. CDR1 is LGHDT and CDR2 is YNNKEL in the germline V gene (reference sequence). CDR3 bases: TGTGCCAGCAGCTCCCGGGGCCAGCCCCAGCATTTT. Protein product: CASSSRGQPQHF.

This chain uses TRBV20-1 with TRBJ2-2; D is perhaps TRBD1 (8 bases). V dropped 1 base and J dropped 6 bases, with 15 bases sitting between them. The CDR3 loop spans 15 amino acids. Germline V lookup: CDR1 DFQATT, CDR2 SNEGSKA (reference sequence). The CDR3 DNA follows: TGCAGTGCTAGAGGGCGACAGGGGAGGGCCGGGGAGCTGTTTTTT. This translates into CSARGRQGRAGELFF.

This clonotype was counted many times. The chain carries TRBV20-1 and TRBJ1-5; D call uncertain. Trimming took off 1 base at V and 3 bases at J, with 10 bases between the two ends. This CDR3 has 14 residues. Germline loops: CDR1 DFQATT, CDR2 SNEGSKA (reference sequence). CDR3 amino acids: CSARAQRINQPQHF. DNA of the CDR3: TGCAGTGCTAGAGCACAGCGGATCAATCAGCCCCAGCATTTT.

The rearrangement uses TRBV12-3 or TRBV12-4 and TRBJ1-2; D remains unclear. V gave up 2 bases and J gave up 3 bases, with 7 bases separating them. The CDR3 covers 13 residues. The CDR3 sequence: CASSLFEDYGYTF. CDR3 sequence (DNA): TGTGCCAGCAGTTTATTTGAGGACTATGGCTACACCTTC.

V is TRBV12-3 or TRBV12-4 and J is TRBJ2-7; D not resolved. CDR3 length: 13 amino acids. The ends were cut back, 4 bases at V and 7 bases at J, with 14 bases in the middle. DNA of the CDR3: TGTGCCAGCAGTTGGGCAATGTTGGGGGAGCAGTACGTC. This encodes CASSWAMLGEQYV.

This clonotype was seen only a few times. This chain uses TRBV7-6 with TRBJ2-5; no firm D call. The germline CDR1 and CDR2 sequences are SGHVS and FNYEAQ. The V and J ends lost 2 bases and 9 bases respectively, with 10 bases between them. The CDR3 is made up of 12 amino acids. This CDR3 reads CASSLPSLSQYF. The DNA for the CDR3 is TGTGCCAGCAGCTTACCAAGTTTGTCCCAGTACTTC.

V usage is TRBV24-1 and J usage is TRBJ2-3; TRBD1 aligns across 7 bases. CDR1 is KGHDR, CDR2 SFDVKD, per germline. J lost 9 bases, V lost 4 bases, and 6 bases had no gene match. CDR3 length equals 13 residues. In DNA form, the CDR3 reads TGTGCCACCAGTGACCCAGGGGGACCAACGCAGTATTTT. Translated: CATSDPGGPTQYF.

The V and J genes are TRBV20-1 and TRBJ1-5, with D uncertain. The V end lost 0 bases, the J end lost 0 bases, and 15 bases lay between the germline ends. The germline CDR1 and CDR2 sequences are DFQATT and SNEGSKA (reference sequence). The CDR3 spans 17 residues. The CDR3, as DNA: TGCAGTGCTAGAGATCCCTTTGACATGTATAGCAATCAGCCCCAGCATTTT. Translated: CSARDPFDMYSNQPQHF.

CDR3 nucleotides: TGTGCCAGCAGTCCTCCCCGTGGCGGGGGTTACAATGAGCAGTTCTTC. This translates into CASSPPRGGGYNEQFF. The chain joins TRBV28 to TRBJ2-1; 7 bases match TRBD2. CDR1 is MDHEN, CDR2 SYDVKM, per germline. This CDR3 contains 16 residues. V gave up 5 bases and J gave up 4 bases; unmatched junction bases: 11.

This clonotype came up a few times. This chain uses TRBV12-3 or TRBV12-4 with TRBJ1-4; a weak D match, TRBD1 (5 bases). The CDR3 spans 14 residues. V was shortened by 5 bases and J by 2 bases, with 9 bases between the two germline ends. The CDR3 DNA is TGTGCCAGCAGTATGGGACGGACTAATGAAAAACTGTTTTTT. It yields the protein CASSMGRTNEKLFF.

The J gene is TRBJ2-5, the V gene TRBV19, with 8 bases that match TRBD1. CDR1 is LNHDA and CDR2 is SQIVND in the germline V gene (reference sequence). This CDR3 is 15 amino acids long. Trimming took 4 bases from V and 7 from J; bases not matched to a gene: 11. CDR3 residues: CASSNPGQGAGTQYF. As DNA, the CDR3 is TGTGCCAGTAGTAACCCCGGACAGGGCGCGGGGACCCAGTACTTC.

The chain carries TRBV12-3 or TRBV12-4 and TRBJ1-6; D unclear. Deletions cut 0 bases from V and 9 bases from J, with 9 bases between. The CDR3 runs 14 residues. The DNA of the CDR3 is TGTGCCAGCAGTTTAGCAGGGTGGAGTTCACCCCTCCACTTT. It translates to CASSLAGWSSPLHF.

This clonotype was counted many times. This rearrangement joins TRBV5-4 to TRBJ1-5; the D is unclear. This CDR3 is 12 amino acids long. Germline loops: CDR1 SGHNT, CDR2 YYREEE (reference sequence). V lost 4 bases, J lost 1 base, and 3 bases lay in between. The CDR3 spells CASSLSNQPQHF. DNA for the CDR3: TGTGCCAGCAGCCTCAGCAATCAGCCCCAGCATTTT.

For the CDR3, the DNA is TGTGCCACCAGTGGCGTGGAAGTCACCGGGGAGCTGTTTTTT. This sequence encodes CATSGVEVTGELFF. The chain uses TRBV24-1 and TRBJ2-2; D not resolved. CDR3 length equals 14 residues. Germline CDR1 and CDR2: KGHDR and SFDVKD. V was shortened by 5 bases and J by 4 bases, with 10 bases between the two germline ends.

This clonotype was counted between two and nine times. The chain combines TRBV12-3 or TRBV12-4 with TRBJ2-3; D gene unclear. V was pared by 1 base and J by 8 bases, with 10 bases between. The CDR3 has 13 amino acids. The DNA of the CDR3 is TGTGCCAGCAGTTTAGGCGGAGCGAGTACGCAGTATTTT. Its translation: CASSLGGASTQYF.